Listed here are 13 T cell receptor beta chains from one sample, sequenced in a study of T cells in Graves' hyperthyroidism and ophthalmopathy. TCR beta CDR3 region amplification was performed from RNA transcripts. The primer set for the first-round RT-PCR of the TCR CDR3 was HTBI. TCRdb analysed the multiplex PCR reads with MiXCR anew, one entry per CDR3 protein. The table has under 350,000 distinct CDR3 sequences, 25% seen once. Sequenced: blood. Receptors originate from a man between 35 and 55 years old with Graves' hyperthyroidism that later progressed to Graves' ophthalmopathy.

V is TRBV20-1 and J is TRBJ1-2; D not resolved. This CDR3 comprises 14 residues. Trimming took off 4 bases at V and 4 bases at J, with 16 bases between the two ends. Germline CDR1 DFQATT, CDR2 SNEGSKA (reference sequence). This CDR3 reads CSATLRGLGYGYTF. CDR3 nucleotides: TGCAGTGCTACCCTGAGAGGGCTCGGCTATGGCTACACCTTC.

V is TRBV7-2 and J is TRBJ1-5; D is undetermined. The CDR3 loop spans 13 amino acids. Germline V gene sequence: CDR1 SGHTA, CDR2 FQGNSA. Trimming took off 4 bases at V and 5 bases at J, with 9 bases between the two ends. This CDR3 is CASSSQFDQPQHF. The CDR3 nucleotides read TGTGCCAGCAGCTCGCAATTCGATCAGCCCCAGCATTTT.

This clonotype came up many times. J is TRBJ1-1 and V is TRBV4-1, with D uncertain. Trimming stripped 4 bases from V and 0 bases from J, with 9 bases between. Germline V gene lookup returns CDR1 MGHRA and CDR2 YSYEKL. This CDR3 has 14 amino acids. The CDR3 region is CASSPSSVNTEAFF. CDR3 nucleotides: TGCGCCAGCAGCCCTAGTAGTGTGAACACTGAAGCTTTCTTT.

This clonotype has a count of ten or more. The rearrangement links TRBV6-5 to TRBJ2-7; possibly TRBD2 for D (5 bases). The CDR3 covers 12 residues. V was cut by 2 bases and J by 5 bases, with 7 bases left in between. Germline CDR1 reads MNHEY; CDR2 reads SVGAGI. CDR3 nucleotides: TGTGCCAGCAGTTACACCGGGGACGAGCAGTACTTC. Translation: CASSYTGDEQYF.

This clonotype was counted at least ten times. The CDR3: CASSGGQETQYF. For the CDR3, the DNA is TGTGCCAGCAGTGGCGGCCAAGAGACCCAGTACTTC. This chain joins TRBV13 and TRBJ2-5; D gene unclear. CDR3 length: 12 residues. V lost 6 bases to trimming and J lost 1 base, with 6 bases between them. Looked up from germline, CDR1 is PRHDT and CDR2 is FYEKMQ (reference sequence). The variable domain in full, completed from reference TRBV13 and TRBJ2-5, reads AAGVIQSPRHLIKEKRETATLKCYPIPRHDTVYWYQQGPGQDPQFLISFYEKMQSDKGSIPDRFSAQQFSDYHSELNMSSLELGDSALYFCASSGGQETQYFGPGTRLLVL.

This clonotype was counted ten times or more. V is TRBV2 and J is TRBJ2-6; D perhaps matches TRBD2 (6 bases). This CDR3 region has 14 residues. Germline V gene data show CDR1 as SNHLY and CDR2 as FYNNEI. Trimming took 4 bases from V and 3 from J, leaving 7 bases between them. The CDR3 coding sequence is TGTGCCAGCAGTGGGGGGGTTGGGGCCAACGTCCTGACTTTC. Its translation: CASSGGVGANVLTF.

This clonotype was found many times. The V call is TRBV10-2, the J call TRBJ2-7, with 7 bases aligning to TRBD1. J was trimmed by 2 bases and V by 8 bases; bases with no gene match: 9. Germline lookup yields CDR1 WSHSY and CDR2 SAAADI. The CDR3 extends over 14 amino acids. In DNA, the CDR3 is TGCGCCAGCGCGTTCCTGGACAGGACCTACGAGCAGTACTTC. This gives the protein CASAFLDRTYEQYF.

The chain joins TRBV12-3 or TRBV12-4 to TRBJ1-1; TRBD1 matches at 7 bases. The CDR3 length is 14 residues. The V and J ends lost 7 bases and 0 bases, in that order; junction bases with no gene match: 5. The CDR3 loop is CASTLQGMNTEAFF. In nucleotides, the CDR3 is TGTGCCAGCACCCTACAGGGGATGAACACTGAAGCTTTCTTT.

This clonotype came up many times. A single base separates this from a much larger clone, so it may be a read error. The CDR3 region has the DNA TGTGCCAGCAGCCTTCCTTTACAGCCCTACGAGCAGTACTTC. Translated, it gives CASSLPLQPYEQYF. The chain couples TRBV28 to TRBJ2-7, with D unclear. The V gene's germline CDR1 is MDHEN and CDR2 SYDVKM. V lost 6 bases to trimming and J lost 2 bases, with 14 bases between them. The CDR3 is made up of 14 amino acids.

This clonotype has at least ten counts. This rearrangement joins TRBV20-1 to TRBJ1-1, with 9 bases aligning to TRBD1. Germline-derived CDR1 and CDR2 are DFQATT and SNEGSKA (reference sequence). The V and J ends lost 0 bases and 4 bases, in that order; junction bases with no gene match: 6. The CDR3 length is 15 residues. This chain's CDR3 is CSARDLGQGPTEAFF. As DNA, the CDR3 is TGCAGTGCTAGAGATCTGGGACAGGGCCCCACTGAAGCTTTCTTT.

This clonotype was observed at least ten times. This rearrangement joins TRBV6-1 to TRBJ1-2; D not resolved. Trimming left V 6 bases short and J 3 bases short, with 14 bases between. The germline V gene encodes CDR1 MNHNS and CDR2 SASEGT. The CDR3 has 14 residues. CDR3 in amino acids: CASRMTGLDYGYTF. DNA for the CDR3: TGTGCCAGCAGGATGACGGGGTTGGACTATGGCTACACCTTC.

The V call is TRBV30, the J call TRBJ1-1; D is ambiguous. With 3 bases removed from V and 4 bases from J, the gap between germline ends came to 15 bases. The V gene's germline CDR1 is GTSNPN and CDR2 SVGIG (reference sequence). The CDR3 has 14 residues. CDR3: CAWSITPPTTEAFF. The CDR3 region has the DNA TGTGCCTGGAGCATTACCCCTCCGACCACTGAAGCTTTCTTT.

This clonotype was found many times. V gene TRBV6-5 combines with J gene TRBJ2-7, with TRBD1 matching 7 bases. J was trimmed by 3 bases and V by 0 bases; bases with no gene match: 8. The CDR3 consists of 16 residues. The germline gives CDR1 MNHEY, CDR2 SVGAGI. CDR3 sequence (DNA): TGTGCCAGCAGTTACTCCAGACAGGGTGGGTACTACGAGCAGTACTTC. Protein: CASSYSRQGGYYEQYF.